This is a list of T cell receptor beta chains from one sample in a study of monozygotic twins with inflammatory bowel disease. TCRdb reprocessed the 5' RACE reads and stores each CDR3 protein as one record, lacking DNA. The sample includes roughly 150,000 distinct CDR3 sequences. The specimen was blood. All receptors derive from a human donor with ulcerative colitis or Crohn's disease, or a healthy co-twin of an affected twin (not recorded which). Each CDR3 is given with its conserved first and last residue.

j_call v_call cdr3_aa
TRBJ2-5 TRBV5-1 CASSSGVDLVVQETQYF
TRBJ2-7 TRBV20-1 CSVRAGGIREQYF
TRBJ2-7 TRBV12-3/TRBV12-4 CASVPSGRTGEQYF
TRBJ2-7 TRBV20-1 CSALLEAGSSYEQYF
TRBJ1-5 TRBV5-1 CASSLEGLGQPQHF
TRBJ2-2 TRBV29-1 CSVPLGLAGAGELFF
TRBJ2-1 TRBV20-1 CSAFSGGSYNEQFF
TRBJ2-7 TRBV20-1 CSARDGLAGNRYEQYF
TRBJ2-3 TRBV7-2 CASSLAGARSAPQYF
TRBJ2-7 TRBV28 CASSLSRGGTYYEQYF
TRBJ2-7 TRBV20-1 CSARVLAGNDEQYF
TRBJ2-7 TRBV7-2 CASSLEGLARGEQYF
TRBJ2-7 TRBV6-2/TRBV6-3 CASSRLAELTYEQYF
TRBJ1-5 TRBV20-1 CSARGGREWPQHF
TRBJ1-4 TRBV5-1 CASSPDRGHEKLFF
TRBJ2-1 TRBV11-3 CASSLEGYNEQFF
TRBJ1-1 TRBV5-5 CASSPVTGQGGTEAFF
TRBJ1-5 TRBV5-6 CASSRGRWVNQPQHF
TRBJ1-1 TRBV6-6 CASSRQGTTEAFF
TRBJ1-6 TRBV27 CASSLEGGSSYNSPLHF
TRBJ2-2 TRBV5-1 CASKTAGLANTGELFF
TRBJ2-1 TRBV7-2 CASSPALPGLADNEQFF
TRBJ2-1 TRBV5-1 CASSLRAGGMDEQFF
TRBJ2-3 TRBV5-1 CASSLEAGSDTQYF
TRBJ1-2 TRBV29-1 CSVLVPPFDNYGYTF
TRBJ2-6 TRBV20-1 CSGTGGAGANVLTF
TRBJ2-5 TRBV5-1 CASSLEASGKETQYF
TRBJ2-5 TRBV11-2 CASSWVTRVGETQYF